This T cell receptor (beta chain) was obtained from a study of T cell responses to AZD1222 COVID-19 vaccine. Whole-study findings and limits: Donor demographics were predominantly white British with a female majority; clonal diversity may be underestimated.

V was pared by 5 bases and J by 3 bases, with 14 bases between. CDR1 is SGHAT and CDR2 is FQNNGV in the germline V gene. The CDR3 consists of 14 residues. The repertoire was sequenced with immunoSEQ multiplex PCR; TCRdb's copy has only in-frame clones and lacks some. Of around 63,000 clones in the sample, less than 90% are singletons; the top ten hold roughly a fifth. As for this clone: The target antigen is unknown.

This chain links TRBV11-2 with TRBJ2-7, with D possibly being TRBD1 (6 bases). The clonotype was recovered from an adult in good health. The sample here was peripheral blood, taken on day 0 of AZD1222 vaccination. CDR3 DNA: TGTGCCAGCAGCCCGACAGGCCAACACTACGAGCAGTACTTC. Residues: CASSPTGQHYEQYF.